The following is a TCR beta chain sequence with its context. The sample comes from a study of T cell changes during pregnancy in multiple sclerosis. Repertoires were generated with immunoSEQ multiplex PCR, while TCRdb's copy carries only in-frame clones and drops some. The sample lists about 43,000 clones, approximately 87% occurring once. V was shortened by 5 bases and J by 1 base, with 11 bases between the two germline ends. From germline, CDR1 is SEHNR and CDR2 FQNEAQ (reference sequence). The CDR3 totals 15 residues. This chain uses TRBV7-9 with TRBJ2-2; D is possibly TRBD2 (6 bases). The sample was peripheral blood, taken in the second trimester of pregnancy. This receptor was obtained from a female donor in good health, enrolled as a control in a pregnancy study. The CDR3 DNA follows: TGTGCCAGCAGCCTAGGGCGGGGGAACACCGGGGAGCTGTTTTTT. As protein: CASSLGRGNTGELFF.